The 27 T cell receptor beta chains below come from one sample, sequenced in a study of metastatic and nonmetastatic thyroid tumors. Through MiXCR, TCRdb re-clonotyped the PCR reads. The data contain under 35,000 clones, about 24% of them seen just once; the ten biggest clones take up roughly 14%. Thyroid surgery was performed in patients who had received no treatment beforehand. The specimen sequenced was blood. These receptors all stem from a female donor with papillary thyroid cancer or a benign thyroid nodule (not recorded which). Some clones in this sample may be carry-over from other donors' samples.

This clone occurred a few times. The chain is built from TRBV5-1 and TRBJ2-7; D is undetermined. Per germline, CDR1 SGHRS and CDR2 YFSETQ. The CDR3 loop spans 18 amino acids. Trimming took off 1 base at V and 0 bases at J, with 20 bases between the two ends. CDR3: CASSLIPIGRVHSYEQYF. CDR3 bases: TGCGCCAGCAGCTTGATCCCGATAGGTCGGGTCCACTCCTACGAGCAGTACTTC.

The gene calls are TRBV5-1 and TRBJ2-7, with 11 bases fitting TRBD2. Germline V CDR1 and CDR2: SGHRS, YFSETQ. The CDR3 spans 14 residues. J lost 6 bases, V lost 2 bases, and 4 bases had no gene match. CDR3 DNA sequence: TGCGCCAGCAGCTTACTAGCGGGAGTCCCCGAGCAGTACTTC. Protein sequence: CASSLLAGVPEQYF.

In its sample, this clone was seen many times. The V call is TRBV9, the J call TRBJ2-3; 11 nucleotides match TRBD2. This CDR3 spans 16 amino acids. V dropped 4 bases and J dropped 6; count of bases not matched to a gene: 10. From germline, CDR1 is SGDLS and CDR2 YYNGEE. CDR3 loop: CASSPKLAGVSDTQYF. For the CDR3, the DNA is TGTGCCAGCAGCCCAAAACTAGCGGGAGTTTCGGATACGCAGTATTTT.

V gene TRBV11-3 combines with J gene TRBJ2-2; no clear D. Deletions cut 4 bases from V and 0 bases from J, with 12 bases between. The CDR3 is made up of 16 amino acids. Germline CDR1 is SGHNT and CDR2 is YENEEA. CDR3: CASSSKTEANTGELFF. The CDR3 DNA reads as TGTGCCAGCAGCTCGAAGACGGAAGCGAACACCGGGGAGCTGTTTTTT.

This clone was counted many times. The chain combines TRBV9 with TRBJ2-1; 8 nucleotides match TRBD2. The junction had 7 bases not matched to a gene; V was cut back by 4 bases and J by 7 bases. This CDR3 has 14 amino acids. Germline CDR1 is SGDLS and CDR2 is YYNGEE. The CDR3 bases are TGTGCCAGCAGCCTAGCGGGTCCTTCAAATGAGCAGTTCTTC. As protein: CASSLAGPSNEQFF.

This clone has just a few counts. A junction end diverges from the germline sequence, so it may reflect a read error. The chain uses TRBV19 and TRBJ2-7, with D maybe TRBD2 (6 bases). Germline CDR1 and CDR2: LNHDA and SQIVND (reference sequence). This CDR3 region has 13 residues. In DNA form, the CDR3 reads TGTGCCAGTAGTTCGGGCGGGACCTACGATCAGTACTTC. It translates to CASSSGGTYDQYF.

This rearrangement joins TRBV19 to TRBJ2-1; 12 bases align to TRBD2. The germline gives CDR1 LNHDA, CDR2 SQIVND (reference sequence). V lost 6 bases to trimming and J lost 7 bases; unmatched junction nucleotides: 10. The CDR3 consists of 16 residues. CDR3 DNA: TGTGCCAGTAGACGGACTAGCGGGATGCTAGGGAATGAGCAGTTCTTC. Residues: CASRRTSGMLGNEQFF.

The V gene is TRBV4-2, the J gene TRBJ1-1; 9 positions agree with TRBD1. J gave up 7 bases and V 6 bases, and 9 bases lay outside the gene matches. This CDR3 is built from 14 residues. Germline V gene data show CDR1 as LGHNA and CDR2 as YNFKEQ. CDR3 protein: CASSVTGGPVEAFF. The DNA of the CDR3 is TGTGCCAGCAGTGTAACAGGGGGCCCCGTTGAAGCTTTCTTT.

This clone was seen repeatedly, ten times or more. The chain is built from TRBV7-8 and TRBJ1-4; perhaps TRBD1 as D (6 bases). The CDR3 is 18 residues long. V lost 0 bases to trimming and J lost 2 bases, with 16 bases between them. CDR1 and CDR2 from the germline V gene are SGHVS and FQNEAQ. CDR3 sequence reads: CASSLARNREWTNEKLFF. The DNA for the CDR3 is TGTGCCAGCAGCTTAGCGAGGAACAGGGAATGGACTAATGAAAAACTGTTTTTT.

In its sample, this clone was seen many times. The CDR3 DNA sequence: TGCAGTGCCGGGAGCCCTTGGGAGCAGTACTTC. Its protein is CSAGSPWEQYF. The chain combines TRBV20-1 with TRBJ2-7; tentatively, D is TRBD2 (6 bases). This CDR3 comprises 11 residues. V was trimmed by 6 bases and J by 7 bases, leaving 13 bases between them. Germline V gene lookup returns CDR1 DFQATT and CDR2 SNEGSKA (reference sequence).

This clone was picked up many times. V and J are TRBV5-7 and TRBJ2-3, with D perhaps TRBD1 (6 bases). TRBV5-7 is treated as an ORF (open reading frame) with a function not yet certain. CDR3 length: 14 residues. V was pared by 1 base and J by 1 base, with 7 bases between. This CDR3 is CASSLWTGTDTQYF. In DNA, the CDR3 is TGTGCCAGCAGCTTGTGGACAGGCACAGATACGCAGTATTTT.

Details on this clone: A single base separates this from a much larger clone, so it may be a read error. Other DNA sequences of this sample code for an identical CDR3. The rearrangement links TRBV5-1 to TRBJ2-7; 7 nucleotides align to TRBD1. Trimming at V came to 4 bases and at J to 4 bases, leaving 8 bases not matched to a gene. This CDR3 contains 14 residues. CDR1 and CDR2 (germline): SGHRS, YFSETQ. The chain's CDR3 is CASSPRQGTYEQYF. The CDR3 DNA sequence: TGCGCCAGCAGCCCGAGACAGGGTACTTACGAGCAGTACTTC.

The rearrangement joins TRBV4-2 to TRBJ1-1, with D unclear. Germline V gene lookup returns CDR1 LGHNA and CDR2 YNFKEQ. The CDR3 runs 12 residues. With 8 bases removed from V and 4 bases from J, the gap between germline ends came to 11 bases. CDR3 sequence: CASSKAGTEAFF. CDR3 sequence (DNA): TGTGCCAGCTCGAAGGCGGGCACTGAAGCTTTCTTT.

The J gene is TRBJ2-7, the V gene TRBV20-1; TRBD2 aligns across 11 bases. CDR1 is DFQATT and CDR2 is SNEGSKA in the germline V gene (reference sequence). V lost 5 bases, J lost 5 bases, and 29 bases stayed unmatched. The CDR3 is made up of 21 amino acids. The CDR3 protein is CSAANPRFMRLSGRALHEQYF. As DNA, the CDR3 is TGCAGTGCTGCGAATCCCCGATTTATGAGGCTTAGCGGGAGGGCCTTGCACGAGCAGTACTTC.

V gene TRBV6-5 combines with J gene TRBJ2-2, with D perhaps TRBD2 (6 bases). This CDR3 is 16 amino acids long. Per the germline V gene, CDR1 is MNHEY and CDR2 is SVGAGI. Trimming removed 4 bases from V and 2 bases from J, with 14 bases in between. The CDR3 sequence: CASSSNGLLNTGELFF. The CDR3 DNA is TGTGCCAGCAGTTCAAATGGACTACTAAACACCGGGGAGCTGTTTTTT.

This clone was found many times. The chain employs TRBV4-1 and TRBJ1-6, with D tentatively TRBD1 (6 bases). Trimming cost V 3 bases and J 6 bases, with 15 bases left between them. Per the germline V gene, CDR1 is MGHRA and CDR2 is YSYEKL. The CDR3 extends over 16 amino acids. The chain's CDR3 is CASSHQSGVVNSPLHF. DNA of the CDR3: TGCGCCAGCAGCCACCAGTCAGGGGTGGTTAATTCACCCCTCCACTTT.

This clone has ten or more counts. The chain is built from TRBV5-1 and TRBJ1-2; D unresolved. Trimming shortened V by 0 bases and J by 6 bases, and 12 bases separated the two germline ends. CDR3 size: 14 residues. Per the germline V gene, CDR1 is SGHRS and CDR2 is YFSETQ. In DNA form, the CDR3 reads TGCGCCAGCAGCTTGGGGGGAATGGAGGATGGCTACACCTTC. Its translation: CASSLGGMEDGYTF.

As regards this clone: At one end, the junction sequence differs from germline, possibly due to a read error. The rearrangement uses TRBV28 and TRBJ1-5; no firm D call. The CDR3 loop spans 14 amino acids. Germline V gives CDR1 MDHEN, CDR2 SYDVKM. CDR3 sequence: CASSPTKGYQPQHF. The CDR3 DNA is TGTGCCAGCAGTCCAACGAAAGGGTATCAGCCACAGCATTTT.

This clone was counted a few times. This sequence joins TRBV19 and TRBJ2-7; possible D gene TRBD1, 6 bases. Germline V gene sequence: CDR1 LNHDA, CDR2 SQIVND (reference sequence). This CDR3 spans 16 amino acids. Trimming took 5 bases from V and 0 from J, leaving 17 bases between them. The CDR3 DNA sequence: TGTGCCAGTAGTGCTTCCGGGACACTTAGCTCCTACGAGCAGTACTTC. It encodes CASSASGTLSSYEQYF.

The V gene is TRBV10-2, the J gene TRBJ1-2; a weak D match, TRBD1 (5 bases). The germline V and J ends were trimmed by 7 bases and 9 bases, with 24 bases remaining between them. Germline values: CDR1 WSHSY, CDR2 SAAADI. This CDR3 has 15 residues. CDR3 DNA sequence: TGCGCCAGCACCCAATTTCTATGCAGGGAAGCGAGCTACACCTTC. It translates to CASTQFLCREASYTF.

This clone was seen more than once but under ten times. The chain carries TRBV15 and TRBJ2-3; D unclear. The germline V gene encodes CDR1 LNHNV and CDR2 YYDKDF (reference sequence). V lost 1 base and J lost 2, with 10 bases in between. The CDR3 totals 15 residues. The CDR3 reads CATSRGVDSTDTQYF. The CDR3 DNA sequence: TGTGCCACCAGCAGAGGAGTCGACTCCACAGATACGCAGTATTTT.

This clone was detected only a few times. CDR3 DNA sequence: TGTGCCAGCAGACAAGCGGGTCCTGCCTACGAGCAGTACTTC. It yields the protein CASRQAGPAYEQYF. The chain uses TRBV6-1 and TRBJ2-7, with D possibly TRBD2 on 6 matching bases. CDR1 MNHNS and CDR2 SASEGT come from the germline V gene. V lost 6 bases and J 2 bases, leaving 14 bases between the germline ends. CDR3 length: 14 residues.

The J gene is TRBJ2-7, the V gene TRBV7-8, with TRBD1 identical over 8 bases. V was clipped by 5 bases and J by 3 bases; unmatched bases: 3. CDR3 length: 13 residues. CDR1 is SGHVS and CDR2 is FQNEAQ in the germline V gene. Here the CDR3 DNA reads TGTGCCAGCAGCCAGGGGGCGAACTACGAGCAGTACTTC. This codes for CASSQGANYEQYF.

This clone was counted at least ten times. The rearrangement uses TRBV11-2 and TRBJ1-1; D is perhaps TRBD1 (6 bases). Deletions cut 1 base from V and 1 base from J, with 13 bases between. The germline CDR1 and CDR2 sequences are SGHAT and FQNNGV. This CDR3 contains 16 residues. In DNA, the CDR3 is TGTGCCAGCAGCTTAGTATCGGGGGCTGGGAACACTGAAGCTTTCTTT. This encodes CASSLVSGAGNTEAFF.

There are a few counts of this clone. The CDR3, as DNA: TGTGCCAGCAGTTTCTCAGGACAGGATGAAGCTTTCTTT. Amino acid sequence: CASSFSGQDEAFF. The rearrangement links TRBV27 to TRBJ1-1; 7 positions agree with TRBD1. CDR1 and CDR2 (germline): MNHEY, SMNVEV (reference sequence). V lost 3 bases and J lost 7; bases outside the gene matches: 5. The CDR3 totals 13 residues.

As for this clone: Because the CDR3 is missing its conserved closing phenylalanine or tryptophan, this is likely a read error. Other DNA sequences in the sample encode the same CDR3. This chain's CDR3 is CASSPWVGSNIQYI. The CDR3 DNA is TGCGCCAGCAGCCCATGGGTCGGGAGTAACATTCAGTACATC. This chain links TRBV5-1 with TRBJ2-4; D is perhaps TRBD2 (6 bases). This CDR3 has 14 residues. Trimming took off 4 bases at V and 7 bases at J, with 15 bases between the two ends. The V gene's germline CDR1 is SGHRS and CDR2 YFSETQ.

As concerns this clone: Its ends do not fully match the called genes, so a read error is possible. The V gene is TRBV5-1, the J gene TRBJ2-3; TRBD2 matches at 8 bases. Germline V gene sequence: CDR1 SGHRS, CDR2 YFSETQ. CDR3 length equals 15 residues. The CDR3 nucleotides are TGTGCCAGCAGCTTGGATCCTAGCGGGTACTTCACGCAGTATTTT. It encodes CASSLDPSGYFTQYF.